Presented here are 7 T cell receptor beta chains from one specimen sequenced in a study of identical twins (dated by TCRdb to 2015 to 2016). Libraries were prepared through 5' RACE. The instrument given in TCRdb is Illumina HiSeq 2000. TCRdb cleaned the public reads at Q25 with fastp, built clones with MiXCR and kept in-frame beta chains. Each CDR3 protein appears once, grouped with its most common genes and DNA. Recorded for this sample are about 920,000 distinct CDR3 sequences; roughly an eighth of them occurred a single time. 1.5% to 2% of the sample rests with the top ten. These data also formed part of another study, on yellow fever vaccine responses in identical twins.

The material sequenced was PBMCs. These receptors all stem from a woman aged 18-29 years in good health.

The chain couples TRBV20-1 to TRBJ1-4; D remains ambiguous. Germline V lookup: CDR1 DFQATT, CDR2 SNEGSKA (reference sequence). This CDR3 has 14 residues. V was pared by 6 bases and J by 0 bases, with 11 bases between. The CDR3 DNA reads as TGCAGTGCCTCCTCCCAGGCAACTAATGAAAAACTGTTTTTT. It is translated as CSASSQATNEKLFF.

The chain carries TRBV4-1 and TRBJ2-3, with 8 nucleotides matching TRBD1. The CDR3 totals 14 residues. The germline V gene encodes CDR1 MGHRA and CDR2 YSYEKL. J gave up 3 bases and V 4 bases, and 3 bases lay outside the gene matches. The CDR3 DNA follows: TGCGCCAGCAGCCTGTGGACAGGGACAGATACGCAGTATTTT. Protein: CASSLWTGTDTQYF.

In its sample, this clonotype was seen a few times. The chain recombines TRBV20-1 with TRBJ2-7, with no clear D. The V end was cut by 3 bases, the J end by 2 bases, with 8 bases between. Germline loops: CDR1 DFQATT, CDR2 SNEGSKA (reference sequence). CDR3 length equals 12 residues. In DNA, the CDR3 is TGCAGTGCTAGTGTCAAGGCCTACGAGCAGTACGTC. As protein: CSASVKAYEQYV.

This clonotype was seen many times. The chain joins TRBV7-6 to TRBJ2-3, with D tentatively TRBD1 (6 bases). The CDR3 loop spans 15 amino acids. Trimming took off 5 bases at V and 6 bases at J, with 18 bases between the two ends. Per germline, CDR1 SGHVS and CDR2 FNYEAQ. The CDR3 reads CASSVGGQFRDTQYF. The CDR3 nucleotides read TGTGCCAGCAGCGTAGGGGGACAATTCAGGGATACGCAGTATTTT.

This clonotype was observed a handful of times. The V call is TRBV6-1, the J call TRBJ2-1, with 10 bases aligning to TRBD2. The germline V gene has CDR1 MNHNS and CDR2 SASEGT. With 8 bases clipped from V and 0 bases from J, the junction kept 10 bases outside the gene matches. This CDR3 has 17 residues. The CDR3 DNA sequence: TGTGCCAGCCTGGCTAGCGGGAGCCCGAGCTCCTACAATGAGCAGTTCTTC. Its protein product is CASLASGSPSSYNEQFF.

This clonotype was counted only a few times. This sequence joins TRBV7-9 and TRBJ2-7; D remains ambiguous. The germline CDR1 and CDR2 sequences are SEHNR and FQNEAQ (reference sequence). V shed 2 bases and J shed 0 bases, with 11 bases lying between them. This CDR3 has 15 amino acids. CDR3 in amino acids: CASSLMVGPSYEQYF. The DNA of the CDR3 is TGTGCCAGCAGCTTAATGGTCGGACCCTCCTACGAGCAGTACTTC.

CDR3 in DNA: TGCGCCAGCAGCCCCAGGGGCCCGGGAGAGCAGTACTTC. This sequence encodes CASSPRGPGEQYF. This chain links TRBV5-1 with TRBJ2-7; perhaps TRBD1 as D (6 bases). Germline CDR1 is SGHRS and CDR2 is YFSETQ. Trimming took off 4 bases at V and 7 bases at J, with 15 bases between the two ends. The CDR3 spans 13 residues. Drawing the rest from reference TRBV5-1 and TRBJ2-7, the complete variable domain is KAGVTQTPRYLIKTRGQQVTLSCSPISGHRSVSWYQQTPGQGLQFLFEYFSETQRNKGNFPGRFSGRQFSNSRSEMNVSTLELGDSALYLCASSPRGPGEQYFGPGTRLTVT.